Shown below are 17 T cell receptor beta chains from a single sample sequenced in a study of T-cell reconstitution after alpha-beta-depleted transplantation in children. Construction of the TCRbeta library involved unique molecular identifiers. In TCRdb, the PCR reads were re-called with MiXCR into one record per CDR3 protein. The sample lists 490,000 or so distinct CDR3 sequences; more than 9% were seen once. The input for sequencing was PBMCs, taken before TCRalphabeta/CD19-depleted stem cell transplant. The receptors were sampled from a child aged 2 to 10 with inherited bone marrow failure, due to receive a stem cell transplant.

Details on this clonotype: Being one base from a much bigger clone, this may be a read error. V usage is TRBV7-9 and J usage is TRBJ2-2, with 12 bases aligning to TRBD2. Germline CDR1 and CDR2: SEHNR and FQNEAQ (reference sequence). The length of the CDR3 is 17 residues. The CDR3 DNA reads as TGTGCCAGCAGCTCGGGACTAGCGGGTCGGATAGCCGGGGGGCTGTTTTTT. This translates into CASSSGLAGRIAGGLFF.

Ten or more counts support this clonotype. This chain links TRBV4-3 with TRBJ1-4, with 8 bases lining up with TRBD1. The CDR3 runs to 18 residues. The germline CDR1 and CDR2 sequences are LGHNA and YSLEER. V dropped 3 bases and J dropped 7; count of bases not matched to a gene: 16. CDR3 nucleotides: TGCGCCAGCAGCCAGGCGCCACGTCGACAGGGGTCTAGTGAAAAACTGTTTTTT. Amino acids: CASSQAPRRQGSSEKLFF.

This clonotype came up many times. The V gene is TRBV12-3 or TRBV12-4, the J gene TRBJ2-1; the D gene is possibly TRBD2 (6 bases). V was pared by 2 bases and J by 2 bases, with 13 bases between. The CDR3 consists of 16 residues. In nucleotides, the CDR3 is TGTGCCAGCAGTTTACTAGCGCGAGTGGCCTACAATGAGCAGTTCTTC. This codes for CASSLLARVAYNEQFF.

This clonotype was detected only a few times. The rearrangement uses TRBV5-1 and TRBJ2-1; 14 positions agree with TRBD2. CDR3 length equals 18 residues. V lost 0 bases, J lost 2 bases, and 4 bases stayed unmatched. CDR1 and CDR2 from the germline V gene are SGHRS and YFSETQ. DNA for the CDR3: TGCGCCAGCAGCTTGGCCCGACTAGCGGGAGGGCCCTACAATGAGCAGTTCTTC. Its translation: CASSLARLAGGPYNEQFF.

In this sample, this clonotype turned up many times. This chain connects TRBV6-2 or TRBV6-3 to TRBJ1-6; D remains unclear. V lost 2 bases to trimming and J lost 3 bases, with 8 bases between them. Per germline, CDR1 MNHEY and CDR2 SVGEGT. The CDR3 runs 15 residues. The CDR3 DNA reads TGTGCCAGCAGTTACGGCGAAGACTATAATTCACCCCTCCACTTT. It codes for CASSYGEDYNSPLHF.

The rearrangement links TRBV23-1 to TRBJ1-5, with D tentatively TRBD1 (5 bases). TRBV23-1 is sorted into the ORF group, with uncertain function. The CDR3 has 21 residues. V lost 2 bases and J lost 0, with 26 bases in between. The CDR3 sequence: CASSQQPSRRDHRHSNQPQHF. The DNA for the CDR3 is TGCGCCAGCAGTCAACAACCGTCGCGCAGGGACCACCGCCATAGCAATCAGCCCCAGCATTTT.

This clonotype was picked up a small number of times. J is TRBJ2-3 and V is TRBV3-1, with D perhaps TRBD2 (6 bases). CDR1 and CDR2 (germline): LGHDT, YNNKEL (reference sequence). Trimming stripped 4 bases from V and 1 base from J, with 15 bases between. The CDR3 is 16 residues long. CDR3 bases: TGTGCCAGCAGCCCCCACGGTGTAGCGGGCACAGATACGCAGTATTTT. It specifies CASSPHGVAGTDTQYF.

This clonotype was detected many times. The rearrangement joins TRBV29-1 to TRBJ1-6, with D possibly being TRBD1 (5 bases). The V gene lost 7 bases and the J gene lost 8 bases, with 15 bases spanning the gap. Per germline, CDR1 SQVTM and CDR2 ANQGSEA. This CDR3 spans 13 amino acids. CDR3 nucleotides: TGCAGCGCCCTCGACAGTGACTATTCACCCCTCCACTTT. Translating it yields CSALDSDYSPLHF.

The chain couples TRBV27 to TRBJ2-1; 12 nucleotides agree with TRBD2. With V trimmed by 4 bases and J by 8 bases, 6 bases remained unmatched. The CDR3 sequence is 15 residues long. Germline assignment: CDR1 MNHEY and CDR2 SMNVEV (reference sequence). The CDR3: CASSSRLAGDHEQFF. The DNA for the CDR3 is TGTGCCAGCAGTTCCCGACTAGCGGGAGACCATGAGCAGTTCTTC.

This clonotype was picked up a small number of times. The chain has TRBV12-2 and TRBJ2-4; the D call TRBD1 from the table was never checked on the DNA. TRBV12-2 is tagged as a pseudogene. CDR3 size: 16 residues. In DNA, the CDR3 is TGTGCAAGAGGGGTAGGACAGGGGCTAGCCAAAAACATTCAGTACTTC. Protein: CARGVGQGLAKNIQYF.

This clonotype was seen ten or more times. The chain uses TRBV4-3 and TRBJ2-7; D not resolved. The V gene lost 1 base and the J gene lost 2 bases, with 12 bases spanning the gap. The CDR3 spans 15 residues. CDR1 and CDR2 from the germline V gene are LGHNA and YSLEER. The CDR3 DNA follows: TGCGCCAGCAGCCAAGGGGCCCGACTGACCTACGAGCAGTACTTC. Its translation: CASSQGARLTYEQYF.

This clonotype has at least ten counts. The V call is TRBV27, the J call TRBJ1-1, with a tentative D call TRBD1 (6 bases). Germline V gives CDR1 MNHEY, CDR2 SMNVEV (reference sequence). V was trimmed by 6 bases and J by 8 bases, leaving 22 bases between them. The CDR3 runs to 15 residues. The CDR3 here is CASSLLPPQGSEAFF. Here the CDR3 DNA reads TGTGCCAGCAGCCTCCTGCCCCCACAGGGATCGGAAGCTTTCTTT.

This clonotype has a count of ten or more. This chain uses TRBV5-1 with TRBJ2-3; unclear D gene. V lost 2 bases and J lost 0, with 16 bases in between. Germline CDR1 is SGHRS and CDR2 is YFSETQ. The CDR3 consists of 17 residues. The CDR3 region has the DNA TGCGCCAGCAGCTTTGGGTCGCGTACGACTAGCACAGATACGCAGTATTTT. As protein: CASSFGSRTTSTDTQYF.

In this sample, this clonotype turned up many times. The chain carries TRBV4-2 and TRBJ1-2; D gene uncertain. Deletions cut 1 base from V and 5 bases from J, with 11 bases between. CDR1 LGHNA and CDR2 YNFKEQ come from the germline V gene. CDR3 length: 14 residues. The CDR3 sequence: CASSQGQIGYGYTF. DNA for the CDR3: TGTGCCAGCAGCCAAGGTCAAATAGGGTATGGCTACACCTTC.

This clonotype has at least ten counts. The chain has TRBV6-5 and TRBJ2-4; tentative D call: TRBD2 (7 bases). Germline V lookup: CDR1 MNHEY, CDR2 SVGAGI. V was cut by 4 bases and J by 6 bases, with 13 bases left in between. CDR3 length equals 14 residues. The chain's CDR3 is CASSLGGQGNIQYF. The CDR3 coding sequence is TGTGCCAGCAGTTTGGGGGGGCAGGGAAACATTCAGTACTTC.

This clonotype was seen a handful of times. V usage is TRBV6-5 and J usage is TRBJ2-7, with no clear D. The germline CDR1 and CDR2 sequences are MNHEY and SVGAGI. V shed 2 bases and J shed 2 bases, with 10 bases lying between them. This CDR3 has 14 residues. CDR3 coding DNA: TGTGCCAGCAGTTACGTGGCAGGAGCCTACGAGCAGTACTTC. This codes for CASSYVAGAYEQYF.

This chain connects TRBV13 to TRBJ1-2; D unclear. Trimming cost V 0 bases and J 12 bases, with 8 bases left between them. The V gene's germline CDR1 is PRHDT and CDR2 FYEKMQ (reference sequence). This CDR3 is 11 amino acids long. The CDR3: CASSLGPSHTF. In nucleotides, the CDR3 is TGTGCCAGCAGCTTAGGCCCGAGCCACACCTTC.